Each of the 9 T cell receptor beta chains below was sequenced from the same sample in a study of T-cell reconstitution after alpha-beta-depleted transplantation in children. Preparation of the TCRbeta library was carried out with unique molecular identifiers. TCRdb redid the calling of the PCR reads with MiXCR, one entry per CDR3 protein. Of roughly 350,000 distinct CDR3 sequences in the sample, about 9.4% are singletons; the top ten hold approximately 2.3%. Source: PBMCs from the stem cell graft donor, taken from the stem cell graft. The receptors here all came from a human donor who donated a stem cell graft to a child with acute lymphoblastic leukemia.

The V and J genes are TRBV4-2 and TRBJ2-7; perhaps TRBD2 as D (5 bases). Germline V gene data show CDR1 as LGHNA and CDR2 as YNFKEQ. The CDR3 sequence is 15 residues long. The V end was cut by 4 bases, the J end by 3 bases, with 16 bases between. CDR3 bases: TGTGCCAGCAGCCCTGAGGACTCTTCGGGCTACGAGCAGTACTTC. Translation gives CASSPEDSSGYEQYF.

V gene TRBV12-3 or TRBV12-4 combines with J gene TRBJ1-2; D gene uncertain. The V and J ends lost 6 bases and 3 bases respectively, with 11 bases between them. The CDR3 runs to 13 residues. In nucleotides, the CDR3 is TGTGCCAGCAGACCTGACGACTACTATGGCTACACCTTC. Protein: CASRPDDYYGYTF.

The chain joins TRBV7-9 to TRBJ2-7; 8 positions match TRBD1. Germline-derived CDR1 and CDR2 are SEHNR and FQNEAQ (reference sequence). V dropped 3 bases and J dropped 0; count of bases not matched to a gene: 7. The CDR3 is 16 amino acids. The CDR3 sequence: CASSLGDRRTSYEQYF. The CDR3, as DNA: TGTGCCAGCAGCTTGGGGGACAGGAGGACCTCCTACGAGCAGTACTTC. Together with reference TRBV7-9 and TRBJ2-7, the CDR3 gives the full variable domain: DTGVSQNPRHKITKRGQNVTFRCDPISEHNRLYWYRQTLGQGPEFLTYFQNEAQLEKSRLLSDRFSAERPKGSFSTLEIQRTEQGDSAMYLCASSLGDRRTSYEQYFGPGTRLTVT.

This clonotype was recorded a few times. The CDR3, as DNA: TGCAGTGCTAGAGATTGGGGCGGGAACACGAATGAGCAGTTCTTC. It codes for CSARDWGGNTNEQFF. The V gene is TRBV20-1, the J gene TRBJ2-1; D perhaps matches TRBD2 (6 bases). This CDR3 spans 15 amino acids. CDR1 and CDR2 from the germline V gene are DFQATT and SNEGSKA (reference sequence). Trimming shortened V by 0 bases and J by 7 bases, and 16 bases separated the two germline ends.

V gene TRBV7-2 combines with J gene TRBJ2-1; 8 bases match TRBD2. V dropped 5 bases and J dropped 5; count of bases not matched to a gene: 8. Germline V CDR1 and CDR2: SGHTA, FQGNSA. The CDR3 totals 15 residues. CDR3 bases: TGTGCCAGCAGCATCCTAGCGGGCTTACACAATGAGCAGTTCTTC. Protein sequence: CASSILAGLHNEQFF.

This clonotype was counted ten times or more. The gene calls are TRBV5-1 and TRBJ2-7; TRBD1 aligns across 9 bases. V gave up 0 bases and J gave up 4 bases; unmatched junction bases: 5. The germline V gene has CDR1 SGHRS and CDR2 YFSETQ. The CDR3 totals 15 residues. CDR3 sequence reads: CASSLGQTGGYEQYF. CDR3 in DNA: TGCGCCAGCAGCTTGGGCCAGACAGGGGGATACGAGCAGTACTTC.

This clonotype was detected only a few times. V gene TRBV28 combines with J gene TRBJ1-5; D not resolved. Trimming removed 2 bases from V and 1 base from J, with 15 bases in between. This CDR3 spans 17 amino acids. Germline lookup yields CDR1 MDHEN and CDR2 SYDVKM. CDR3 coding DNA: TGTGCCAGCAGTTTAAACGCGCACGAATGGAGCAATCAGCCCCAGCATTTT. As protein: CASSLNAHEWSNQPQHF.

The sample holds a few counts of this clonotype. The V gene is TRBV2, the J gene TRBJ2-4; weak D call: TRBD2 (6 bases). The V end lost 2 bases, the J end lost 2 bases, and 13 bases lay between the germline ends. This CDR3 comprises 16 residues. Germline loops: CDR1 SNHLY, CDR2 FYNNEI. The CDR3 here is CASSEWRGGTKNIQYF. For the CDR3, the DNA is TGTGCCAGCAGTGAATGGAGGGGAGGTACCAAAAACATTCAGTACTTC.

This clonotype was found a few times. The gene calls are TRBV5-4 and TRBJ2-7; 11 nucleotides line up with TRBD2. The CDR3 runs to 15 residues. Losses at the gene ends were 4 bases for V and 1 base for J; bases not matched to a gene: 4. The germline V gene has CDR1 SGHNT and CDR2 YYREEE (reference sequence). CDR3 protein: CASSAGTSGSYEQYF. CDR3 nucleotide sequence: TGTGCCAGCAGCGCCGGGACTAGCGGATCCTACGAGCAGTACTTC.